What follows are 12 T cell receptor beta chains derived from one specimen sequenced in a study of cytomegalovirus exposure and HLA in healthy donors. The PCR used 60 Vbeta and 13 Jbeta primers. Generated by immunoSEQ multiplex PCR, the TCRdb table keeps only in-frame clones and is missing some. Here the sample spans 200,000 to 250,000 clones, approximately 81% being singletons. The source material was PBMCs. Receptors originate from a girl aged 2-10 years in good health and CMV-seronegative.

The chain combines TRBV5-1 with TRBJ2-5; 10 bases map to TRBD2. With 0 bases clipped from V and 5 bases from J, the junction kept 13 bases outside the gene matches. CDR3 size: 18 residues. Germline values: CDR1 SGHRS, CDR2 YFSETQ. Written as DNA, the CDR3 is TGCGCCAGCAGCTTGGAGGGTTGGGCTAGCGGGAGCCCGGAGACCCAGTACTTC. This gives the protein CASSLEGWASGSPETQYF.

The rearrangement uses TRBV27 and TRBJ2-3, with 11 bases fitting TRBD1. Germline V gives CDR1 MNHEY, CDR2 SMNVEV (reference sequence). The V and J ends lost 6 bases and 5 bases, in that order; junction bases with no gene match: 7. CDR3 length equals 15 residues. The CDR3 DNA follows: TGTGCCAGCAGGCCCGGGACAGGGGGAGTAGATACGCAGTATTTT. As protein: CASRPGTGGVDTQYF.

This chain connects TRBV30 to TRBJ2-7, with D hard to call. CDR1 is GTSNPN, CDR2 SVGIG, per germline (reference sequence). The CDR3 runs 12 residues. The V end lost 0 bases, the J end lost 5 bases, and 8 bases lay between the germline ends. The CDR3 bases are TGTGCCTGGAGTGTACAACACGACGAGCAGTACTTC. This encodes CAWSVQHDEQYF.

The genes are TRBV6-1 and TRBJ2-7; TRBD1 is a possible D gene (5 bases). V lost 6 bases and J 4 bases, leaving 13 bases between the germline ends. Germline V gene sequence: CDR1 MNHNS, CDR2 SASEGT. There are 13 residues in the CDR3. CDR3: CASSPIAGYEQYF. In DNA, the CDR3 is TGTGCCAGCAGCCCCATAGCAGGGTACGAGCAGTACTTC.

The chain joins TRBV7-7 to TRBJ2-2; TRBD1 aligns across 9 bases. CDR1 is SSHAT and CDR2 is FNYEAQ in the germline V gene (reference sequence). The J segment lost 6 bases and the V segment lost 1 base, leaving 0 bases of the junction unmatched. This CDR3 has 14 residues. This chain's CDR3 is CASSLGQGAGELFF. The CDR3 region has the DNA TGTGCCAGCAGCTTAGGACAGGGGGCCGGGGAGCTGTTTTTT. The full variable domain, its missing parts supplied by reference TRBV7-7 and TRBJ2-2, is GAGVSQSPRYKVTKRGQDVTLRCDPISSHATLYWYQQALGQGPEFLTYFNYEAQPDKSGLPSDRFSAERPEGSISTLTIQRTEQRDSAMYRCASSLGQGAGELFFGEGSRLTVL.

J is TRBJ2-7 and V is TRBV7-9; the match to TRBD2 covers 15 bases. The CDR3 length is 14 residues. The V and J ends lost 5 bases and 9 bases, in that order; junction bases with no gene match: 5. Germline CDR1 SEHNR, CDR2 FQNEAQ (reference sequence). This CDR3 is CASSRTSGGAGQYF. DNA of the CDR3: TGTGCCAGCAGCCGGACTAGCGGGGGGGCGGGGCAGTACTTC.

The J gene is TRBJ1-2, the V gene TRBV18, with 8 bases lining up with TRBD1. The J segment lost 4 bases and the V segment lost 3 bases, leaving 4 bases of the junction unmatched. Germline V gene lookup returns CDR1 KGHSH and CDR2 LQKENI. This CDR3 is 14 amino acids long. The CDR3 DNA reads TGTGCCAGCTCACCCGACAGGGGCGGCTATGGCTACACCTTC. This codes for CASSPDRGGYGYTF.

The chain joins TRBV6-6 to TRBJ2-5, with D unresolved. There are 16 residues in the CDR3. CDR1 and CDR2 from the germline V gene are MNHNY and SVGAGI (reference sequence). V lost 0 bases and J 6 bases, leaving 17 bases between the germline ends. CDR3: CASSYSKVLQFKTQYF. The CDR3 nucleotides are TGTGCCAGCAGTTACTCGAAGGTCTTACAGTTCAAGACCCAGTACTTC.

This chain links TRBV14 with TRBJ2-3; tentatively, D is TRBD2 (5 bases). V lost 3 bases, J lost 7 bases, and 26 bases lay in between. The V gene's germline CDR1 is SGHDN and CDR2 FVKESK. CDR3 length: 18 amino acids. CDR3 region: CASSQLGLGMPSSNTQYF. The CDR3, as DNA: TGTGCCAGCAGCCAGTTAGGACTGGGCATGCCTAGTTCGAATACGCAGTATTTT.

This chain links TRBV6-1 with TRBJ1-6, with TRBD1 matching 7 bases. CDR3 size: 15 residues. V lost 4 bases to trimming and J lost 4 bases; unmatched junction nucleotides: 4. The germline V gene has CDR1 MNHNS and CDR2 SASEGT. Written as DNA, the CDR3 is TGTGCCAGCAGTGCCCCGGGACAGTATAATTCACCCCTCCACTTT. Translated, it gives CASSAPGQYNSPLHF.

The chain combines TRBV7-8 with TRBJ1-5, with D unclear. V dropped 0 bases and J dropped 4 bases, with 4 bases sitting between them. This CDR3 region has 13 residues. The V gene's germline CDR1 is SGHVS and CDR2 FQNEAQ. CDR3 in amino acids: CASSLARNQPQHF. CDR3 sequence (DNA): TGTGCCAGCAGCTTAGCCCGGAATCAGCCCCAGCATTTT.

The V gene is TRBV7-8, the J gene TRBJ1-5; D unclear. V was trimmed by 3 bases and J by 7 bases, leaving 22 bases between them. The length of the CDR3 is 17 residues. Germline V gene lookup returns CDR1 SGHVS and CDR2 FQNEAQ. CDR3 sequence: CASSFGRGSWVEQPQHF. CDR3 DNA: TGTGCCAGCAGCTTTGGGCGCGGGTCGTGGGTCGAGCAGCCCCAGCATTTT.